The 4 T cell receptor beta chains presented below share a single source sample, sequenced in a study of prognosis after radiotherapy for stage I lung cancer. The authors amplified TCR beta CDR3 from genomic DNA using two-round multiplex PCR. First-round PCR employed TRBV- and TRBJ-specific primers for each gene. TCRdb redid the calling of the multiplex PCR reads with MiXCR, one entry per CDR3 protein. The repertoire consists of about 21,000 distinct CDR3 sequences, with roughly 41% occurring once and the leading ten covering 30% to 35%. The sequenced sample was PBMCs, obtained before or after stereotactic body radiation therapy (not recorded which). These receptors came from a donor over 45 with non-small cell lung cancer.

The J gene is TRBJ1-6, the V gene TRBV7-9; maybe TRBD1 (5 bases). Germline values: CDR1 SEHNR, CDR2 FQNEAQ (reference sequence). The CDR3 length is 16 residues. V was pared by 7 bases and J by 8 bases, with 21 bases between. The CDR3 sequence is CASTYYGAREDSPLHF. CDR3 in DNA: TGTGCCAGCACCTACTACGGGGCGCGAGAGGATTCACCCCTCCACTTT.

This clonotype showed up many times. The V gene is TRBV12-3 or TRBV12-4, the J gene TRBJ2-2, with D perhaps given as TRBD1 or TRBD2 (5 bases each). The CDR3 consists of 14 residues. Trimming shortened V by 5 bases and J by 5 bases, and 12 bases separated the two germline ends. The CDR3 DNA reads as TGTGCCAGCAGTCCCGGGACGTTTACCGGGGAGCTGTTTTTT. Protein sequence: CASSPGTFTGELFF.

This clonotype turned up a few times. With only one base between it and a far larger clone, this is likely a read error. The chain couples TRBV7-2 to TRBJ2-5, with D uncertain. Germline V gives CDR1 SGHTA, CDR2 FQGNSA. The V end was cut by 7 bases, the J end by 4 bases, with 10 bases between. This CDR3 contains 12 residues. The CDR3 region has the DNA TGTGCCAGCATCGTTAGTGGAGAGACCCAGTACTTC. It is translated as CASIVSGETQYF.

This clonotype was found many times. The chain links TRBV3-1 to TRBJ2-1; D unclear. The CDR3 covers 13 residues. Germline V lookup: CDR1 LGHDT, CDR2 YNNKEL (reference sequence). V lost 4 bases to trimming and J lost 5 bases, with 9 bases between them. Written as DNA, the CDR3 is TGTGCCAGCAGCCTCCTAGGACACAATGAGCAGTTCTTC. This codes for CASSLLGHNEQFF.